The rows below give T cell receptor beta chains drawn from one sample of a study of blood T cell repertoires in COVID-19. The repertoire was sequenced with immunoSEQ multiplex PCR; TCRdb's copy has only in-frame clones and lacks some. The sample yields roughly 150,000 clones, approximately 80% seen once. The sample comprised peripheral blood. Source of these receptors: a woman aged 50 to 65 with acute or convalescent COVID-19. Each CDR3 is given with its conserved first and last residue. D genes are given only for firm matches. Only some rows state a clone size, as once, few, many or a class for expanded clones.

V gene	J gene	clone size	D gene	CDR3 protein	CDR3 DNA
TRBV15	TRBJ2-3	NA	NA	CATSRDPETSTDTQYF	TGTGCCACCAGCAGAGATCCTGAAACTAGCACAGATACGCAGTATTTT
TRBV6-4	TRBJ1-2	NA	NA	CASSEEGGEIYGYTF	TGTGCCAGCAGTGAGGAAGGGGGGGAGATATATGGCTACACCTTC
TRBV5-5	TRBJ2-1	NA	NA	CASSFIRESSYNEQFF	TGTGCCAGCAGCTTTATCCGGGAAAGCTCCTACAATGAGCAGTTCTTC
TRBV7-7	TRBJ2-7	NA	TRBD1	CASSSSGTGSGEQYF	TGTGCCAGCAGCTCTTCCGGGACAGGGTCTGGAGAGCAGTACTTC
TRBV9	TRBJ2-3	NA	TRBD2	CASSVGFVAGADTQYF	TGTGCCAGCAGCGTAGGGTTTGTAGCGGGAGCGGATACGCAGTATTTT
TRBV7-2	TRBJ1-2	NA	NA	CASTPGTHYGYTF	TGTGCCAGCACCCCAGGGACTCACTATGGCTACACCTTC
TRBV7-3	TRBJ2-3	once	TRBD2	CASSRGLAGGTDTQYF	TGTGCCAGCAGTAGGGGACTAGCGGGAGGCACAGATACGCAGTATTTT
TRBV7-8	TRBJ2-7	NA	NA	CASSSLSTGSYSYEQYF	TGTGCCAGCAGCTCACTTAGTACAGGGAGTTATTCCTACGAGCAGTACTTC
TRBV18	TRBJ2-7	once	NA	CASSPEQTKTYEQYF	TGTGCCAGCTCACCAGAACAGACCAAGACCTACGAGCAGTACTTC
TRBV7-3	TRBJ2-1	NA	TRBD1	CASSPSTGNNEQFF	TGTGCCAGCAGCCCCTCGACAGGGAACAATGAGCAGTTCTTC
TRBV5-1	TRBJ2-1	NA	TRBD2	CASRSVSGGVNNEQFF	TGCGCCAGCAGATCCGTGAGCGGGGGGGTTAACAATGAGCAGTTCTTC
TRBV10-3	TRBJ1-5	NA	NA	CAISESGGRNQPQHF	TGTGCCATCAGTGAATCCGGGGGACGGAATCAGCCCCAGCATTTT
TRBV13	TRBJ2-2	NA	NA	CASSARRGERELFF	TGTGCCAGCAGCGCCCGCCGCGGGGAGAGGGAGCTGTTTTTT
TRBV19	TRBJ1-2	once	NA	CASISGRDSHGYTF	TGTGCCAGTATCTCCGGCCGGGACTCCCATGGCTACACCTTC
TRBV30	TRBJ2-1	NA	TRBD2	CAWMGARGETYNEQFF	TGTGCCTGGATGGGAGCCCGGGGGGAGACCTACAATGAGCAGTTCTTC
TRBV7-2	TRBJ2-1	NA	TRBD1	CASSLMAGGGEQFF	TGTGCCAGCAGCTTAATGGCAGGGGGCGGTGAGCAGTTCTTC
TRBV7-9	TRBJ1-5	NA	NA	CASSPRGGSNQPQHF	TGTGCCAGCAGCCCTCGGGGGGGGAGCAATCAGCCCCAGCATTTT
TRBV2	TRBJ2-5	once	TRBD2	CASTNMGGVQETQYF	TGTGCCAGCACTAACATGGGGGGGGTCCAAGAGACCCAGTACTTC
TRBV9	TRBJ1-2	NA	NA	CASSPVSSDNYGYTF	TGTGCCAGCAGCCCCGTGAGTTCTGATAACTATGGCTACACCTTC
TRBV29-1	TRBJ1-1	few	NA	CSVDSDNLNTEAFF	TGCAGCGTTGATTCGGACAACCTGAACACTGAAGCTTTCTTT
TRBV5-4	TRBJ2-3	once	TRBD1	CASSSRQGSTDTQYF	TGTGCCAGCAGCTCTAGACAGGGGAGCACAGATACGCAGTATTTT
TRBV7-9	TRBJ2-1	NA	TRBD2	CASSWSSGGDDEQFF	TGTGCCAGCAGCTGGAGCAGCGGGGGTGACGATGAGCAGTTCTTC
TRBV18	TRBJ2-7	NA	TRBD2	CASSPRTSEYEQYF	TGTGCCAGCTCACCGAGAACTAGCGAGTACGAGCAGTACTTC
TRBV5-1	TRBJ2-3	NA	NA	CASSVTITDTQYF	TGCGCCAGCAGCGTCACAATAACAGATACGCAGTATTTT
TRBV3-1/TRBV3-2	TRBJ2-7	NA	TRBD2	CASSRLTSGMGYEQYF	TGTGCCAGCAGCCGACTAACTAGCGGGATGGGTTACGAGCAGTACTTC
TRBV4-2	TRBJ1-6	few	NA	CASSQDPGIRSGNSPLHF	TGTGCCAGCAGCCAAGACCCCGGGATCCGGAGCGGTAATTCACCCCTCCACTTT
TRBV4-3	TRBJ2-1	NA	TRBD2	CASSQVFAGGYNEQFF	TGCGCCAGCAGCCAAGTTTTCGCGGGAGGATACAATGAGCAGTTCTTC
TRBV24-1	TRBJ2-5	NA	TRBD2	CATSDPLAGEETQYF	TGTGCCACCAGTGACCCACTAGCGGGAGAAGAGACCCAGTACTTC
TRBV9	TRBJ2-3	NA	TRBD1	CASSPRTGSADTQYF	TGTGCCAGCAGCCCACGGACAGGGTCGGCAGATACGCAGTATTTT
TRBV6-5	TRBJ1-6	NA	TRBD1	CASSYSWTGNSPLHF	TGTGCCAGCAGTTACTCGTGGACAGGGAATTCACCCCTCCACTTT
TRBV29-1	TRBJ2-7	NA	TRBD2	CSVVSGTSSSEQYF	TGCAGCGTCGTCTCCGGGACTAGCTCCTCCGAGCAGTACTTC
TRBV4-1	TRBJ2-3	few	TRBD2	CASSQGGAGGGTDTQYF	TGCGCCAGCAGCCAAGGAGGTGCGGGGGGGGGCACAGATACGCAGTATTTT
TRBV7-2	TRBJ1-1	once	TRBD1	CASSLVQGAGNTEAFF	TGTGCCAGCAGCTTAGTCCAGGGGGCTGGGAACACTGAAGCTTTCTTT
TRBV19	TRBJ2-2	NA	TRBD1	CASRYRDRLDTGELFF	TGTGCCAGTCGGTATCGGGACAGGCTGGACACCGGGGAGCTGTTTTTT
TRBV19	TRBJ2-7	NA	TRBD2	CATSSGGSYEQYF	TGTGCCACTTCTAGCGGGGGGTCCTACGAGCAGTACTTC
TRBV5-1	TRBJ2-5	NA	TRBD2	CASSLAGLAAQETQYF	TGCGCCAGCAGCTTGGCCGGACTAGCGGCTCAAGAGACCCAGTACTTC
TRBV2	TRBJ2-1	once	TRBD1	CASSAPGQAPYNEQFF	TGTGCCAGCAGTGCCCCGGGACAGGCCCCCTACAATGAGCAGTTCTTC
TRBV3-1/TRBV3-2	TRBJ1-5	NA	NA	CASSLRESNQPQHF	TGTGCCAGCAGCCTGAGAGAGAGCAATCAGCCCCAGCATTTT
TRBV27	TRBJ2-5	once	NA	CASRRQDQETQYF	TGTGCCAGCAGGAGACAGGACCAAGAGACCCAGTACTTC
TRBV9	TRBJ2-1	NA	TRBD2	CASSVAASGNYNEQFF	TGTGCCAGCAGCGTAGCGGCTAGCGGGAACTACAATGAGCAGTTCTTC
TRBV12-3/TRBV12-4	TRBJ2-7	NA	NA	CASSVLFEQYF	TGTGCCAGCAGCGTTCTGTTCGAGCAGTACTTC
TRBV6-2/TRBV6-3	TRBJ2-3	NA	TRBD2	CASSSRLALTKDTQYF	TGTGCCAGCAGTTCGCGACTAGCTCTAACGAAAGATACGCAGTATTTT
TRBV19	TRBJ1-2	NA	NA	CATRADSNPDYGYTF	TGTGCCACTAGGGCGGACAGTAACCCCGACTATGGCTACACCTTC
TRBV7-9	TRBJ2-7	NA	NA	CASSLGGTTYEQYF	TGTGCCAGCAGCTTAGGAGGGACAACCTACGAGCAGTACTTC
TRBV5-1	TRBJ2-1	NA	TRBD2	CASSLNAGGGYNEQFF	TGCGCCAGCAGCTTGAACGCGGGAGGGGGTTACAATGAGCAGTTCTTC
TRBV4-3	TRBJ1-2	NA	TRBD1	CASSQDLNRGRGGYTF	TGCGCCAGCAGCCAAGATCTGAACAGGGGGAGGGGTGGCTACACCTTC
TRBV16	TRBJ2-3	NA	NA	CASSQLYTDTQYF	TGTGCCAGCAGCCAATTGTACACAGATACGCAGTATTTT
TRBV28	TRBJ2-3	NA	NA	CASAPRRGPRADTQYF	TGTGCCAGCGCCCCGAGGCGCGGGCCGAGGGCGGATACGCAGTATTTT
TRBV4-2	TRBJ2-7	NA	NA	CASSQEASGSYEQYF	TGTGCCAGCAGCCAAGAAGCCAGCGGCTCCTACGAGCAGTACTTC
TRBV10-3	TRBJ2-2	NA	TRBD2	CAINYSSGGAATGELFF	TGTGCCATCAATTATTCTAGCGGGGGGGCCGCCACCGGGGAGCTGTTTTTT
TRBV5-1	TRBJ2-3	NA	NA	CASSLAPYSSTDTQYF	TGCGCCAGCAGCCTCGCCCCCTATTCCTCCACAGATACGCAGTATTTT
TRBV18	TRBJ2-1	NA	TRBD2	CASSVSGGAYEQFF	TGTGCCAGCTCGGTTAGCGGGGGGGCGTATGAGCAGTTCTTC
TRBV28	TRBJ1-5	NA	NA	CASSFSAGKRSQPQHF	TGTGCCAGCAGTTTTAGTGCAGGGAAGAGATCCCAGCCCCAGCATTTT
TRBV28	TRBJ1-6	NA	TRBD1	CASSPTGMRAPLHF	TGTGCCAGCAGCCCGACAGGGATGCGTGCACCCCTCCACTTT
TRBV9	TRBJ1-4	once	NA	CASSVGTLSHEKLFF	TGTGCCAGCAGCGTAGGGACACTGAGCCATGAAAAACTGTTTTTT
TRBV2	TRBJ2-1	NA	TRBD2	CASSPLGRTSSYNEQFF	TGTGCCAGCAGCCCGCTCGGGAGGACCAGCTCCTACAATGAGCAGTTCTTC
TRBV3-1/TRBV3-2	TRBJ1-1	NA	NA	CASSQVLEVTEAFF	TGTGCCAGCAGCCAAGTTCTGGAGGTCACTGAAGCTTTCTTT
TRBV7-7	TRBJ2-2	NA	TRBD2	CASSSSPSGGSTGELFF	TGTGCCAGCAGCTCGAGCCCTAGCGGGGGGAGCACCGGGGAGCTGTTTTTT
TRBV19	TRBJ2-7	NA	NA	CASSTYYEQYF	TGTGCCAGTAGTACTTATTACGAGCAGTACTTC
TRBV18	TRBJ1-1	NA	NA	CASSPWKGGTEAFF	TGTGCCAGCTCACCTTGGAAGGGAGGGACTGAAGCTTTCTTT